This T cell receptor (beta chain) was captured by sequencing in a study of CD8+CD57+ T cells in acquired aplastic anemia. The CDR3 has 14 amino acids. Unmatched junction bases numbered 4, after V lost 6 bases and J lost 2 bases. CDR1 is DFQATT, CDR2 SNEGSKA, per germline (reference sequence). The sequenced patients had an expansion of CD8+CD57+ cells seen by flow cytometry. Patients uniformly had severe acquired aplastic anemia. No patient had been given any therapy when blood was sampled. The template used for profiling TCR beta VDJ and CDR3 was genomic DNA. TCRdb reanalysed the reads using MiXCR and keeps one entry per CDR3 protein. Among about 200,000 distinct CDR3 sequences listed, roughly 53% were seen once. This clonotype was observed a single time.

Sequences were obtained from sorted CD4+, CD8+, or CD8+CD57+ T cells (not recorded which) from PBMCs. The rearrangement joins TRBV20-1 to TRBJ1-5, with 10 bases that match TRBD1. This TCR derives from a human donor with aplastic anemia. The CDR3 DNA reads as TGCAGTGCCCGGACAGGGGGTGGCAATCAGCCCCAGCATTTT. Its protein product is CSARTGGGNQPQHF.